These T cell receptor beta chains were read from a single sample in a study of CD8+ T cells in alopecia areata. The method was immunoSEQ multiplex PCR; TCRdb's version includes in-frame clones alone and lacks a portion of them. Of more than 100,000 clones in the sample, approximately 58% are singletons; the top ten hold 4.5%. The sequencing used CD4+ T cells sorted from blood, collected at week 0. Receptor source: a human donor with alopecia areata. Each CDR3 is given with its conserved first and last residue. The order of the fields is V gene, J gene, D gene, clone size, CDR3 protein, CDR3 DNA. A D gene is named only where the DNA matches it firmly. The size field is filled for only some rows; it gives once, few, many or a size class.

TRBV7-9	TRBJ1-1	.	.	CASSLTGVDTEAFF	TGTGCCAGCAGCTTAACGGGGGTAGACACTGAAGCTTTCTTT
TRBV27	TRBJ1-4	.	few	CASSLLRGNEKLFF	TGTGCCAGCAGTTTATTAAGGGGTAATGAAAAACTGTTTTTT
TRBV6-6	TRBJ1-1	.	.	CASSPTGNTEAFF	TGTGCCAGCAGTCCGACAGGGAACACTGAAGCTTTCTTT
TRBV5-1	TRBJ2-2	TRBD1	few	CASSLTAQGGAGELFF	TGCGCCAGCAGCTTAACCGCACAGGGGGGCGCCGGGGAGCTGTTTTTT
TRBV14	TRBJ1-3	.	.	CASSPQGHSGNTIYF	TGTGCCAGCAGCCCGCAGGGTCACTCTGGAAACACCATATATTTT
TRBV10-3	TRBJ2-6	TRBD1	.	CAISVGQGFSGANVLTF	TGTGCCATCAGTGTCGGACAGGGTTTCTCTGGGGCCAACGTCCTGACTTTC
TRBV5-1	TRBJ2-5	.	.	CASSFRWWGTGGQETQYF	TGCGCCAGCAGCTTTCGTTGGTGGGGCACTGGGGGCCAAGAGACCCAGTACTTC
TRBV18	TRBJ2-3	TRBD2	.	CASSPRLARSTDTQYF	TGTGCCAGCTCACCGCGACTAGCCCGTAGCACAGATACGCAGTATTTT
TRBV9	TRBJ2-1	TRBD1	.	CASSVGGRDRGHSYNEQFF	TGTGCCAGCAGCGTAGGTGGGCGGGACAGGGGTCACTCCTACAATGAGCAGTTCTTC
TRBV9	TRBJ2-6	.	once	CASSVGASGANVLTF	TGTGCCAGCAGCGTGGGAGCTTCTGGGGCCAACGTCCTGACTTTC
TRBV5-4	TRBJ1-4	.	.	CASSILSSREKLFF	TGTGCCAGCAGCATACTCAGCTCGCGAGAAAAACTGTTTTTT
TRBV7-2	TRBJ2-1	TRBD2	.	CASSMTSGMLSNEQFF	TGTGCCAGCAGCATGACTAGCGGGATGTTGAGCAATGAGCAGTTCTTC
TRBV28	TRBJ2-7	.	.	CASSGSTYEQYF	TGTGCCAGCAGCGGATCAACCTACGAGCAGTACTTC
TRBV21-1	TRBJ1-5	.	.	CAKGLRGRRDSNQPQHF	TGTGCCAAAGGGCTTCGGGGGAGGAGAGATAGCAATCAGCCCCAGCATTTT
TRBV5-6	TRBJ2-7	TRBD2	few	CASSLLAGGPDGQYF	TGTGCCAGCAGCTTGCTAGCGGGCGGCCCAGATGGGCAGTACTTC
TRBV6-5	TRBJ2-7	.	.	CASSYLIGSYEQYF	TGTGCCAGCAGTTATCTGATAGGGTCCTACGAGCAGTACTTC
TRBV19	TRBJ1-5	.	once	CATKGGWNQPQHF	TGTGCCACAAAGGGGGGGTGGAATCAGCCCCAGCATTTT
TRBV4-1	TRBJ2-7	.	.	CASSQDQNKAYEQYF	TGCGCCAGCAGCCAAGATCAGAACAAGGCCTACGAGCAGTACTTC
TRBV2	TRBJ2-7	.	.	CAGARGDEQYF	TGTGCCGGCGCGCGAGGGGACGAGCAGTACTTC
TRBV6-6	TRBJ1-2	.	.	CASSYDNYGYTF	TGTGCCAGCAGTTACGATAACTATGGCTACACCTTC
TRBV7-2	TRBJ1-2	.	few	CASSWEAGPFGGYTF	TGTGCCAGCAGCTGGGAGGCAGGGCCGTTCGGTGGCTACACCTTC
TRBV4-2	TRBJ2-5	TRBD2	.	CASSQDFRAGQETQYF	TGTGCCAGCAGCCAAGACTTCCGAGCGGGGCAAGAGACCCAGTACTTC
TRBV18	TRBJ1-2	.	few	CASSPKERLANGYTF	TGTGCCAGCTCCCCCAAAGAGCGGTTAGCTAATGGCTACACCTTC
TRBV4-3	TRBJ2-1	.	.	CASSRQGLKSSYNEQFF	TGCGCCAGCAGCCGACAGGGACTTAAGAGCTCCTACAATGAGCAGTTCTTC
TRBV6-6	TRBJ2-7	TRBD1	.	CASSSTWTGDSEQYF	TGTGCCAGCAGTTCTACGTGGACAGGGGATAGCGAGCAGTACTTC